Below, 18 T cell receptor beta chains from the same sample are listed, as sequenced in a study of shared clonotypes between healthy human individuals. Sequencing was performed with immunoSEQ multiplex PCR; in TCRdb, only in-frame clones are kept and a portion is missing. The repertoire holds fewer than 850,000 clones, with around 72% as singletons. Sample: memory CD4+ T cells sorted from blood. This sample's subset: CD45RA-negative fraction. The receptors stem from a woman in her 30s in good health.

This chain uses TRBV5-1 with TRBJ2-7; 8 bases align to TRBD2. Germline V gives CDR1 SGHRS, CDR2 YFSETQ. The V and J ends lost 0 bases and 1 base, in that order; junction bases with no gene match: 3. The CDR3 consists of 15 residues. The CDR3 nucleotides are TGCGCCAGCAGCTTGGCTAGCGGGTCGTCCTACGAGCAGTACTTC. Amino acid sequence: CASSLASGSSYEQYF.

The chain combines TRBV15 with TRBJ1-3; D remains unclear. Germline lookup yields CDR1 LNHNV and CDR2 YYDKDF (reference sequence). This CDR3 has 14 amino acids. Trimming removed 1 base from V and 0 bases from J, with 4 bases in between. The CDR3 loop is CATSRANSGNTIYF. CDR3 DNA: TGTGCCACCAGCAGAGCGAACTCTGGAAACACCATATATTTT.

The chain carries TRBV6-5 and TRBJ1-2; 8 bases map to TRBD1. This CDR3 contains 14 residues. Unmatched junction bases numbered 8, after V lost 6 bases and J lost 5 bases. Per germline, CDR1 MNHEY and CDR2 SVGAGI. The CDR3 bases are TGTGCCAGCAGCTCCCTCGGACAGGGTTATGGCTACACCTTC. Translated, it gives CASSSLGQGYGYTF.

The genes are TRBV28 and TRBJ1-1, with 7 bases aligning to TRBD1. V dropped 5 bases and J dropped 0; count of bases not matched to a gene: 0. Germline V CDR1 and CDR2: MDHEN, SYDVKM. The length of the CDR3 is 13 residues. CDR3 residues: CASSTGVNTEAFF. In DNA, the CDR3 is TGTGCCAGCAGTACAGGGGTGAACACTGAAGCTTTCTTT.

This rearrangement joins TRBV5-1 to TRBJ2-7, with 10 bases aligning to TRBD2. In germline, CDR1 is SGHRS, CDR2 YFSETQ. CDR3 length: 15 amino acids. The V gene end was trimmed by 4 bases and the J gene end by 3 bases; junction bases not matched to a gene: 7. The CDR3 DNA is TGCGCCAGCAGCCCGGACAGCGGGAGGGACTACGAGCAGTACTTC. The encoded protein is CASSPDSGRDYEQYF.

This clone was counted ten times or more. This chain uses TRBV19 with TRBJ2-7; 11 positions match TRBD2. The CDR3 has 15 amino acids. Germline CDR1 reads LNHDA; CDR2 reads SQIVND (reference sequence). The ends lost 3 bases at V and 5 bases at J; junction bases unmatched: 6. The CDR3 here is CASSIIAGGRHEQYF. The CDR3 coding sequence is TGTGCCAGTAGTATCATAGCGGGAGGGAGACACGAGCAGTACTTC.

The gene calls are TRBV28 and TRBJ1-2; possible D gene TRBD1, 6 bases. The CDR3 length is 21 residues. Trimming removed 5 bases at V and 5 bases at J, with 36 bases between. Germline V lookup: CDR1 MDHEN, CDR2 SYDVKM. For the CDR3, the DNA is TGTGCCAGCAGTGCCACACCTGGGGGCAGGCCCCCTGGCCTCACTGGATATGGCTACACCTTC. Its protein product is CASSATPGGRPPGLTGYGYTF.

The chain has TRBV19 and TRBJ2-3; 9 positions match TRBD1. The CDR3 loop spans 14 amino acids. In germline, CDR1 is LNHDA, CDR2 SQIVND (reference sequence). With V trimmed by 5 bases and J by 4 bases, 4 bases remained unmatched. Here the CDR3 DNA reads TGTGCCAGTAGTGCCGGGGACAGGGCAGATACGCAGTATTTT. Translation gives CASSAGDRADTQYF.

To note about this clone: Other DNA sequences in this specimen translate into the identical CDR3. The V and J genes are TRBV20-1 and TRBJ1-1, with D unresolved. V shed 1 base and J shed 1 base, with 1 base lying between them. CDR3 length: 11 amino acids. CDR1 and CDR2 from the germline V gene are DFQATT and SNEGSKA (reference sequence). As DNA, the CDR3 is TGCAGTGCTAGAGGGAACACTGAAGCTTTCTTT. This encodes CSARGNTEAFF.

The DNA for the CDR3 is TGTGCCAGTAGTACCGGGACAGCTGGAAACACCATATATTTT. Translation: CASSTGTAGNTIYF. The chain carries TRBV19 and TRBJ1-3; 7 bases align to TRBD1. The CDR3 spans 14 residues. V shed 4 bases, J shed 2 bases, and the junction held 2 bases outside the gene matches. Germline V gives CDR1 LNHDA, CDR2 SQIVND (reference sequence).

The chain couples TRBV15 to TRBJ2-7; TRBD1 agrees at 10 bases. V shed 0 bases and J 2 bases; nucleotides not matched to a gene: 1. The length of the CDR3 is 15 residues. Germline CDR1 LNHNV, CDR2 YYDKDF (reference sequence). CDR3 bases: TGTGCCACCAGCAGAGACGGGACAGGGGCCTACGAGCAGTACTTC. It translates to CATSRDGTGAYEQYF.

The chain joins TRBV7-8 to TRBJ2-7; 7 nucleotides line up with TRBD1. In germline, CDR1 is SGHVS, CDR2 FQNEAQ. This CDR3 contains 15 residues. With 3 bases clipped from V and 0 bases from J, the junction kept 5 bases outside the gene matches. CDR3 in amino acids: CASSFTGTASYEQYF. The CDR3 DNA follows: TGTGCCAGCAGCTTTACCGGGACAGCCTCCTACGAGCAGTACTTC.

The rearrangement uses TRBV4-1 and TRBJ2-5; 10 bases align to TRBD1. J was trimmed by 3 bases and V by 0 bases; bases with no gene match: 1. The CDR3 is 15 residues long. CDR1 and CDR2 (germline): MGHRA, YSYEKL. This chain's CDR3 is CASSQDGTGEETQYF. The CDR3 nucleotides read TGCGCCAGCAGCCAAGATGGGACAGGGGAAGAGACCCAGTACTTC.

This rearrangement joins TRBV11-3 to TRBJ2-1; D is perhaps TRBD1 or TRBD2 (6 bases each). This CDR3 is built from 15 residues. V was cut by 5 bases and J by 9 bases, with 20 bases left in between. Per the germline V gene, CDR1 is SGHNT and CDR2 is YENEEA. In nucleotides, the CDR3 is TGTGCCAGCAGCGCCCGGAGGGGGAGTGGGTCTGAGCAGTTCTTC. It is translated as CASSARRGSGSEQFF.

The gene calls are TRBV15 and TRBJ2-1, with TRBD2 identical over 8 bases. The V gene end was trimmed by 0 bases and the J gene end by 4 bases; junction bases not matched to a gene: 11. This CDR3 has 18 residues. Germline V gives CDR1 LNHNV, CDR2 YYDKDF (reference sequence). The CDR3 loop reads CATSRDPIAGGLYNEQFF. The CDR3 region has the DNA TGTGCCACCAGCAGAGATCCCATCGCGGGAGGCTTATACAATGAGCAGTTCTTC.

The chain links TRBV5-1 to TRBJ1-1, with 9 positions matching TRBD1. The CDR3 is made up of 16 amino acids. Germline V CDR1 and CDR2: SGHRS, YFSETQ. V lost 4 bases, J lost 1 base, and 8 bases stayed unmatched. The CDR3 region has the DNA TGCGCCAGCAGCCCGGACAGGGGCCTGACGAACACTGAAGCTTTCTTT. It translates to CASSPDRGLTNTEAFF.

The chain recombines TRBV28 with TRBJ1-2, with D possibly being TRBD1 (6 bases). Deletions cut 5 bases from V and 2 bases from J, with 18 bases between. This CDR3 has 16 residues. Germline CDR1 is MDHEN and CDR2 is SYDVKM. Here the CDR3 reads CASSIQGRATNYGYTF. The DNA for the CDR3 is TGTGCCAGCAGTATTCAGGGGAGGGCAACAAACTATGGCTACACCTTC.

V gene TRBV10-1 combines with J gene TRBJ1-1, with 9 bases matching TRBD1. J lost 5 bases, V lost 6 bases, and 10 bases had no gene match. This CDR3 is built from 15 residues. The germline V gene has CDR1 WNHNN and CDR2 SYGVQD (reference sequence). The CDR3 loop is CASRTGTGKSTEAFF. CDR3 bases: TGCGCCAGCAGAACCGGGACAGGGAAATCTACTGAAGCTTTCTTT.